Given below is one T cell receptor beta chain in context. Produced via immunoSEQ multiplex PCR; TCRdb's table is partial and in-frame only. The table lists tens of thousands of clones, over 90% of them singletons, with 0.75% to 0.95% in the top ten. V lost 4 bases and J 4 bases, leaving 10 bases between the germline ends. The CDR3 is made up of 13 amino acids. CDR1 and CDR2 from the germline V gene are MNHEY and SVGAGI. This entry comes from a study of T cell changes during pregnancy in multiple sclerosis. This chain joins TRBV6-5 and TRBJ1-2; D might be TRBD1 (5 bases). The sequenced sample was peripheral blood, obtained in the first trimester of pregnancy. This TCR derives from a female donor with multiple sclerosis, enrolled in a pregnancy study. The CDR3 DNA reads as TGTGCCAGCAGTTTAGGGGTAATCTATGGCTACACCTTC. It specifies CASSLGVIYGYTF.